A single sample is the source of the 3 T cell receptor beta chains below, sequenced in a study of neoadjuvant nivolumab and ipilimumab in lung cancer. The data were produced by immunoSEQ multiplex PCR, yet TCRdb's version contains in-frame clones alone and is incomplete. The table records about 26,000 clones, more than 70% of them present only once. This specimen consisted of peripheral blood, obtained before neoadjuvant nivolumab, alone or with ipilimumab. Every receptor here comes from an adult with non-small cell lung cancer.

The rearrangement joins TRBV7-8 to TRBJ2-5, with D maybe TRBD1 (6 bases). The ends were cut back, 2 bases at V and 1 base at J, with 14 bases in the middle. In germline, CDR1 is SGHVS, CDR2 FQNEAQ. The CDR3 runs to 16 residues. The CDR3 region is CASSLQLTGTQETQYF. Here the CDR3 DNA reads TGTGCCAGCAGCTTACAACTAACAGGGACCCAAGAGACCCAGTACTTC.

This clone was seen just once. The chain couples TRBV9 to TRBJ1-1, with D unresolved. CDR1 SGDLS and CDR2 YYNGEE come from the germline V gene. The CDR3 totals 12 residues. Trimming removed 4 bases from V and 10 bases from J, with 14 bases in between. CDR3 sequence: CASSPVGGGAFF. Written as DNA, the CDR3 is TGTGCCAGCAGCCCGGTGGGAGGTGGAGCTTTCTTT.

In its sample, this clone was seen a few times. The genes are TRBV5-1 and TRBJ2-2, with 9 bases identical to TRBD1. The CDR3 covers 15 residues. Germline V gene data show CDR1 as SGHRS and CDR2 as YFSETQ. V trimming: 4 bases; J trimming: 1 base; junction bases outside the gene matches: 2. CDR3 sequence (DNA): TGCGCCAGCAGCCAGGGACAGGGGAACACCGGGGAGCTGTTTTTT. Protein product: CASSQGQGNTGELFF.